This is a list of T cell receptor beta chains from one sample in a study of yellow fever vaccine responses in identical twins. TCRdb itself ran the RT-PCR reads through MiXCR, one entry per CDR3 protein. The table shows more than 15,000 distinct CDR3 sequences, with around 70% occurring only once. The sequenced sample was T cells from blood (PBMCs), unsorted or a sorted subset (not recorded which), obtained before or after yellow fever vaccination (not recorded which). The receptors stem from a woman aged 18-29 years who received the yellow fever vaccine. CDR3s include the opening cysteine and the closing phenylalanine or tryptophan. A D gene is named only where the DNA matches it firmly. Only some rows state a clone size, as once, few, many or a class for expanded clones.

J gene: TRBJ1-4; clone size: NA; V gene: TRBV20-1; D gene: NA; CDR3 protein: CSARDIGLTEKLFF; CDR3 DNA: TGCAGTGCTAGAGACATCGGGCTTACCGAAAAACTGTTTTTT
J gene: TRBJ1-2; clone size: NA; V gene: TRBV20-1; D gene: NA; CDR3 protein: CSAQGDLTYGYTF; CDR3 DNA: TGCAGTGCCCAAGGGGATCTCACCTATGGCTACACCTTC
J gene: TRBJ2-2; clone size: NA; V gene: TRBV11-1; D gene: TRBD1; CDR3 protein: CASSLMAGGPTGELFF; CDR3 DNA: TGTGCCAGCAGCTTAATGGCAGGGGGCCCCACCGGGGAGCTGTTTTTT
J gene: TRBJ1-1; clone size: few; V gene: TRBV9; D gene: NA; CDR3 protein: CASSPRVAGQPMNTEAFF; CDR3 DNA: TGTGCCAGCAGCCCCCGAGTAGCCGGACAGCCTATGAACACTGAAGCTTTCTTT
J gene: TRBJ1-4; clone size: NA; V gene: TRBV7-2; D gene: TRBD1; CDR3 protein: CASSLAVQGPNEKLFF; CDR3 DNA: TGTGCCAGCAGCTTAGCGGTACAGGGGCCTAATGAAAAACTGTTTTTT
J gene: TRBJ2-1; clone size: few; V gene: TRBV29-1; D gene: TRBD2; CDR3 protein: CSVESSGLNEQFF; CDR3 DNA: TGCAGCGTTGAGTCTAGCGGCCTCAATGAGCAGTTCTTC
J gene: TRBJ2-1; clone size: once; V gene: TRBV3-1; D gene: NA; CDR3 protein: CASSQQTGNEQFF; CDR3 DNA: TGTGCCAGCAGCCAACAGACTGGGAATGAGCAGTTCTTC
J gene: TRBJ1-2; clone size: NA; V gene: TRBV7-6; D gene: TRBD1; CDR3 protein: CASSLAMAGGGYGYTF; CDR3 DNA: TGTGCCAGCAGCTTAGCGATGGCAGGGGGCGGCTATGGCTACACCTTC
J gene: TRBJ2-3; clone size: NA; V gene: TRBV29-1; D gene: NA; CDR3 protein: CSVELRTPTDTQYF; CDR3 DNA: TGCAGCGTTGAATTACGGACTCCCACAGATACGCAGTATTTT
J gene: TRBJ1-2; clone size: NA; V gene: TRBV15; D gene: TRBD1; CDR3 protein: CATSSGGGPYGYTF; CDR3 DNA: TGTGCCACCAGCTCAGGGGGCGGACCCTATGGCTACACCTTC
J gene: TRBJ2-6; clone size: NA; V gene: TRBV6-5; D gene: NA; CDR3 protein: CASSYSSGDSGANVLTF; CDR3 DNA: TGTGCCAGCAGTTACTCCAGCGGTGACTCTGGGGCCAACGTCCTGACTTTC
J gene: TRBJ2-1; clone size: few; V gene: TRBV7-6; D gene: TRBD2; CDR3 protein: CASSRRPGHSSGNYNEQFF; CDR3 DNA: TGTGCCAGCAGCCGACGACCGGGACATTCTAGCGGGAATTACAATGAGCAGTTCTTC
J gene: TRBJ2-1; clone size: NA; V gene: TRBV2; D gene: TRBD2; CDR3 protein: CASSEILTSGTEQFF; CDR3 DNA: TGTGCCAGCAGTGAAATCCTGACTAGCGGTACTGAGCAGTTCTTC
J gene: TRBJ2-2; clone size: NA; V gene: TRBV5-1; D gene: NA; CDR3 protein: CATHNTGELFF; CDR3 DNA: TGCGCCACTCATAACACCGGGGAGCTGTTTTTT
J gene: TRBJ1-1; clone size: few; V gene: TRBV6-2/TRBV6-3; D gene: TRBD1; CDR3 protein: CASSYWTGGTEAFF; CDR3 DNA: TGTGCCAGCAGTTACTGGACAGGGGGAACTGAAGCTTTCTTT
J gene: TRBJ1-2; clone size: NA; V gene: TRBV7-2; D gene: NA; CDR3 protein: CASRGAEDGYTF; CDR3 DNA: TGTGCCAGCAGGGGGGCCGAGGATGGCTACACCTTC
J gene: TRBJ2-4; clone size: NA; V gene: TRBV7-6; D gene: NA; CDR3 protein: CASSSSLGSKNIQYF; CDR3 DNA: TGTGCCAGCAGCTCCAGCCTCGGTTCCAAAAACATTCAGTACTTC
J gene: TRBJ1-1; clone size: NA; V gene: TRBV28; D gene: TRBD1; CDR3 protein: CASSSGQGRYTEAFF; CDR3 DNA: TGTGCCAGCAGTTCCGGACAGGGGCGGTACACTGAAGCTTTCTTT
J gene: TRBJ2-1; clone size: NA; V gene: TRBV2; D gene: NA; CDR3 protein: CASRGRYDEQFF; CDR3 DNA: TGTGCCAGCCGGGGGCGCTATGATGAGCAGTTCTTC
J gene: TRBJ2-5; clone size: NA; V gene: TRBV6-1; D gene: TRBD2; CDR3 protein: CASSHGLAGGQETQYF; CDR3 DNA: TGTGCCAGCAGTCATGGACTAGCGGGGGGTCAAGAGACCCAGTACTTC
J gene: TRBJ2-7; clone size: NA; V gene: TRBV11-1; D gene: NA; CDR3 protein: CASSLVEGLEQYF; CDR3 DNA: TGTGCCAGCAGCTTAGTCGAGGGGCTCGAGCAGTACTTC
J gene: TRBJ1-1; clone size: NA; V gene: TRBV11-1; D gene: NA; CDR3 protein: CASSFGQLDTEAFF; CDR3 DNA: TGTGCCAGCAGCTTTGGACAGTTGGACACTGAAGCTTTCTTT
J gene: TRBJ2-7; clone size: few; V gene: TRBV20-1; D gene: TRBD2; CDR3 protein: CSAGDYPYEQYF; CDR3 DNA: TGCAGTGCTGGGGACTACCCCTACGAGCAGTACTTC
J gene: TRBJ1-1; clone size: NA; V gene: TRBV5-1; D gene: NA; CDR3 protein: CASSYGTTNTEAFF; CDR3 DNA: TGCGCCAGCAGCTACGGGACAACGAACACTGAAGCTTTCTTT
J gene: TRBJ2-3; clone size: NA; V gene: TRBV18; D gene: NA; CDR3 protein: CASSPDKGDTQYF; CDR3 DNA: TGTGCCAGCTCACCGGACAAAGGAGATACGCAGTATTTT
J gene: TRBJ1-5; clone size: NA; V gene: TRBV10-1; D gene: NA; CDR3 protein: CASSVSNQPQHF; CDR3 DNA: TGCGCCAGCAGTGTTAGCAATCAGCCCCAGCATTTT
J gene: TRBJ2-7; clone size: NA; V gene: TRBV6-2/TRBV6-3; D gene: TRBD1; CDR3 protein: CASSPPGTGGYEQYF; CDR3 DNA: TGTGCCAGCAGCCCACCCGGGACAGGGGGTTACGAGCAGTACTTC
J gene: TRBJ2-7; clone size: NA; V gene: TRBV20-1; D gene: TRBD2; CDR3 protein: CSASGALAGGWYEQYF; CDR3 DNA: TGCAGTGCGTCAGGCGCCCTAGCGGGAGGTTGGTACGAGCAGTACTTC
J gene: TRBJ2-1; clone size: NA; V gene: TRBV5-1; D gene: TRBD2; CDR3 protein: CASRGGNSYNEQFF; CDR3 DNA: TGCGCCAGCCGCGGGGGGAACTCCTACAATGAGCAGTTCTTC
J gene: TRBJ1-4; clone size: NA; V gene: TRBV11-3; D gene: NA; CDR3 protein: CASSLEGGINEKLFF; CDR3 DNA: TGTGCCAGCAGCTTAGAGGGAGGTATTAATGAAAAACTGTTTTTT
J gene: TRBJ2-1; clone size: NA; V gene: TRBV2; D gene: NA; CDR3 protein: CASSQPGAYNEQFF; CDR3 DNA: TGTGCCAGCAGTCAACCCGGTGCCTACAATGAGCAGTTCTTC
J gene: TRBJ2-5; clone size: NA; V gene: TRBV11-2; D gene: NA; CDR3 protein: CASSTGPPMYF; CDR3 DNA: TGTGCCAGCAGCACGGGACCCCCAATGTACTTC
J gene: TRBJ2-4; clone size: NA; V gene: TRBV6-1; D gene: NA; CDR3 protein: CASMVGLAKNIQYF; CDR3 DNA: TGTGCCAGCATGGTGGGGCTAGCCAAAAACATTCAGTACTTC
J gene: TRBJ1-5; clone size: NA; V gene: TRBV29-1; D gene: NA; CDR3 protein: CSVGGGKSQPQHF; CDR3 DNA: TGCAGCGTTGGGGGGGGGAAGAGTCAGCCCCAGCATTTT
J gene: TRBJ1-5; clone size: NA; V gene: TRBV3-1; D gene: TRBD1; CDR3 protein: CASSQGTGSNQPQHF; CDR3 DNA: TGTGCCAGCAGCCAAGGGACAGGTAGCAATCAGCCCCAGCATTTT
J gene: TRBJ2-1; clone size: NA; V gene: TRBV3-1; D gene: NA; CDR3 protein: CASSQVQGSYNEQFF; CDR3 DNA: TGTGCCAGCAGCCAAGTGCAGGGGAGCTACAATGAGCAGTTCTTC
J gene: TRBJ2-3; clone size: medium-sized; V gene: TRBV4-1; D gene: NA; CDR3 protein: CASSHSEGIDTQYF; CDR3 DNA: TGCGCCAGCAGCCATTCGGAGGGGATCGATACGCAGTATTTT
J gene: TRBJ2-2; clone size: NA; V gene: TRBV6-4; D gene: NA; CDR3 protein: CASSDSDTGELFF; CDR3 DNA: TGTGCCAGCAGTGACTCTGACACCGGGGAGCTGTTTTTT
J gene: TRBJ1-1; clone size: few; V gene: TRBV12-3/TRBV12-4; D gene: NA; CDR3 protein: CASMLGLNTEAFF; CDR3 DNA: TGTGCCAGCATGTTAGGATTGAACACTGAAGCTTTCTTT
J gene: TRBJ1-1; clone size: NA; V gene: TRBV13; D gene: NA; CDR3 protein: CASSYQRGGSADTEAFF; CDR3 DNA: TGTGCCAGCAGCTACCAACGCGGTGGGTCGGCGGACACTGAAGCTTTCTTT
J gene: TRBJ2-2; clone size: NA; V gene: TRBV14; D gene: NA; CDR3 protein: CASSQIYDIGELFF; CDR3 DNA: TGTGCCAGCAGCCAAATATACGATATCGGGGAGCTGTTTTTT
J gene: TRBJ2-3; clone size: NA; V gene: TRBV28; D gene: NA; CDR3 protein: CASTRTEVLRTQYF; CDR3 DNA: TGTGCCAGCACCCGAACCGAAGTATTGCGGACGCAGTATTTT